These T cell receptor beta chains were read from a single sample in a study of T cells after yellow fever vaccination. TCRdb itself ran the 5' RACE reads through MiXCR, one entry per CDR3 protein. The sample has some 320,000 distinct CDR3 sequences; 8.5% to 10% are singletons. The sample consisted of PBMCs, taken on the day of the first yellow fever vaccination. The receptors were gathered from a young man who received the YFV17D yellow fever vaccine. Both conserved end residues are part of each CDR3. D genes are given only for firm matches. Expanded clones get a size class; other rows say once, few or many, or leave the size out.

j_call d_call clone_size v_call cdr3_aa cdr3_nt
TRBJ2-7 TRBD2 - TRBV4-3 CASSQAGTSGVYEQCF TGCGCCAGCAGCCAAGCCGGGACTAGCGGGGTATACGAGCAGTGCTTC
TRBJ1-6 - few TRBV7-9 CASSSARSADNSPLHF TGTGCCAGCAGCTCCGCCAGGTCGGCGGATAATTCACCCCTCCACTTT
TRBJ1-4 - - TRBV27 CASSSLRGRANEKLFF TGTGCCAGCAGTTCTCTTCGGGGGCGGGCTAATGAAAAACTGTTTTTT
TRBJ1-3 - - TRBV6-2/TRBV6-3 CASIARGSGNTIYF TGTGCCAGCATCGCGAGAGGCTCTGGAAACACCATATATTTT
TRBJ2-1 - few TRBV28 CASSHPTSKGNEQFF TGTGCCAGCAGTCACCCGACTAGTAAGGGCAATGAGCAGTTCTTC
TRBJ2-3 TRBD1 few TRBV12-3/TRBV12-4 CASSTDRVSQSHDADTQYF TGTGCCAGCAGCACTGACAGGGTCTCTCAAAGCCACGATGCCGATACGCAGTATTTT
TRBJ2-3 - - TRBV11-2 CASSLTGTEYF TGTGCCAGCAGCTTAACTGGAACCGAGTATTTT
TRBJ1-6 - many TRBV18 CASSEGGVDSPLHF TGTGCCAGCTCCGAAGGCGGAGTCGATTCACCCCTCCACTTT
TRBJ2-3 TRBD1 few TRBV12-3/TRBV12-4 CASSIGQVTDTQYF TGTGCCAGCTCTATCGGACAGGTCACAGATACGCAGTATTTT
TRBJ2-5 - - TRBV5-1 CASSRGAEETQYF TGCGCCAGCAGCCGGGGGGCGGAAGAGACCCAGTACTTC
TRBJ2-2 TRBD2 few TRBV3-1 CASSRLAGAISGELFF TGTGCCAGCAGCCGACTAGCGGGGGCAATCTCCGGGGAGCTGTTTTTT
TRBJ2-3 - few TRBV7-2 CASSLAPGTTDTQYF TGTGCCAGCAGCTTAGCCCCCGGGACCACAGATACGCAGTATTTT
TRBJ2-5 - - TRBV7-2 CASSPQRTAETQYF TGTGCCAGCAGCCCACAACGGACAGCGGAGACCCAGTACTTC
TRBJ2-5 TRBD2 many TRBV6-1 CASTLILAGGSETQYF TGTGCCAGCACCCTGATCTTAGCGGGGGGATCTGAGACCCAGTACTTC
TRBJ2-1 TRBD1 many TRBV19 CASSLNRGAVFF TGTGCCAGTAGTCTAAACAGGGGCGCCGTCTTCTTC
TRBJ2-3 - few TRBV20-1 CSASLRGLTDTQYF TGCAGTGCTAGTCTCCGGGGTCTCACAGATACGCAGTATTTT
TRBJ2-3 TRBD2 few TRBV15 CATSSLGLVGDTQYF TGTGCCACCAGCAGCCTGGGACTAGTGGGAGATACGCAGTATTTT
TRBJ2-7 - - TRBV7-9 CASSKSAYEQYF TGTGCCAGCAGCAAGTCTGCCTACGAGCAGTACTTC
TRBJ1-6 - many TRBV4-2 CASSQDSGGSPLHF TGTGCCAGCAGCCAAGACAGCGGGGGCTCACCCCTCCACTTT
TRBJ2-1 - few TRBV24-1 CATTAGSKDEQFF TGTGCCACCACGGCAGGTAGCAAGGATGAGCAGTTCTTC
TRBJ2-3 - few TRBV5-1 CASSLEGLSFTDTQYF TGCGCCAGCAGCTTGGAGGGCCTATCCTTCACAGATACGCAGTATTTT
TRBJ2-1 - - TRBV5-1 CASSPRQEYNEQFF TGCGCCAGCAGCCCCCGACAGGAATACAATGAGCAGTTCTTC
TRBJ1-1 - - TRBV3-1 CASSQAAGATEAFF TGTGCCAGCAGCCAAGCTGCGGGGGCCACTGAAGCTTTCTTT
TRBJ2-3 - many TRBV10-3 CAISGRILATPGDTQYF TGTGCCATCAGTGGACGGATCTTGGCGACCCCTGGAGATACGCAGTATTTT
TRBJ1-2 TRBD1 - TRBV29-1 CSADRGKDGYTF TGCAGTGCGGACAGGGGAAAGGATGGCTACACCTTC
TRBJ1-6 - - TRBV3-1 CASSQDGNSPLHF TGTGCCAGCAGCCAGGACGGGAATTCACCCCTCCACTTT
TRBJ1-2 - - TRBV15 CATSRAGGDPANYGYTF TGTGCCACCAGCAGGGCCGGGGGCGATCCAGCTAACTATGGCTACACCTTC
TRBJ1-3 TRBD1 few TRBV29-1 CSVEDVLDRSGNTIYF TGCAGCGTTGAAGATGTGCTGGACAGGTCTGGAAACACCATATATTTT
TRBJ2-1 - - TRBV5-4 CASSLTLPLREQFF TGTGCCAGCAGCTTGACCCTGCCGCTGAGGGAGCAGTTCTTC
TRBJ1-5 - many TRBV4-3 CASSQEVSVFGQPQHF TGCGCCAGCAGCCAAGAAGTTTCCGTTTTCGGCCAGCCCCAGCATTTT
TRBJ2-2 - few TRBV5-1 CASSLAGVYTGELFF TGCGCCAGCAGCTTGGCCGGCGTTTACACCGGGGAGCTGTTTTTT
TRBJ1-6 - - TRBV5-1 CASSSEQNSPLHF TGCGCCAGCAGCTCGGAGCAGAATTCACCCCTCCACTTT
TRBJ2-5 TRBD2 many TRBV20-1 CSATLGGAGETQYF TGCAGTGCTACCCTCGGGGGGGCCGGAGAGACCCAGTACTTC
TRBJ1-1 - many TRBV7-2 CASSFGGVTEAFF TGTGCCAGCAGCTTCGGGGGAGTCACTGAAGCTTTCTTT
TRBJ2-5 TRBD1 few TRBV20-1 CSAFRQGGETQYF TGCAGTGCTTTTAGACAGGGGGGAGAGACCCAGTACTTC
TRBJ2-3 TRBD2 - TRBV6-1 CASSEKPSGGSDTQYF TGTGCCAGCAGTGAAAAGCCTAGCGGGGGGTCAGATACGCAGTATTTT